This T cell receptor (beta chain) was profiled in a study of blood T cell repertoires in COVID-19. In the study overall: Italy, Spain and the United States were the sources of the convalescent and acute COVID-19 samples. PBMCs, B-cell-depleted T cells, or T cells were the source of the cDNA or gDNA that made up the material.

This clone was picked up a small number of times. Authors' data handling: Amplifying reference gene primers gave estimates of nucleated cell counts. Libraries were prepared by immunoSEQ multiplex PCR; TCRdb keeps only in-frame clonotypes and omits some of them. V and J calls and clone size are given by that table; D and trimming were obtained from the DNA. The table records 90,000 to 110,000 clones, 70% to 90% of them present only once. V was clipped by 0 bases and J by 8 bases; unmatched bases: 5. This CDR3 contains 16 residues. Germline assignment: CDR1 SEHNR and CDR2 FQNEAQ (reference sequence). The V gene is TRBV7-9, the J gene TRBJ1-5, with 12 bases lining up with TRBD1. Sequenced material: peripheral blood. This TCR was sampled from a human donor in a cohort sampled during active COVID-19. In DNA form, the CDR3 reads TGTGCCAGCAGCTTAGCGGGACAGGGGGCTCTGGAGCCCCAGCATTTT. This codes for CASSLAGQGALEPQHF.